This TCR beta chain derives from a study of CD8 T cells in ankylosing spondylitis. General observations from the study: It appeared that ankylosing spondylitis blood was characterized by a TCR beta motif of several highly homologous variants. Some of these motif variants have turned up before, in reports on reactive arthritis synovial fluid and blood. Relatively rare in peripheral blood, disease-linked clones were also CD8+.

Molecular-barcoded quantitative 5'-RACE produced these TCR beta libraries. Each CDR3 protein is one row after TCRdb ran MiXCR on the 5' RACE reads. The table includes under 250,000 distinct CDR3 sequences, 20% to 30% detected once. In this sample, this clonotype turned up many times. No antigen is known for it. The sequenced sample was blood, either unsorted or a sorted T cell fraction (not recorded which). The source of this sequence is a male donor with ankylosing spondylitis or in good health (not recorded which).

The CDR3 spells CASSSLTNTEAFF. Written as DNA, the CDR3 is TGCGCCAGCAGCTCCTTAACGAACACTGAAGCTTTCTTT. The gene calls are TRBV5-1 and TRBJ1-1; D is unresolved. The CDR3 runs 13 residues. Germline V gene sequence: CDR1 SGHRS, CDR2 YFSETQ. Trimming shortened V by 3 bases and J by 1 base, and 7 bases separated the two germline ends.